This TCR beta chain came from a study of shared clonotypes between healthy human individuals. Study at large: Per donor, three plates held CD4 naive cells, three held CD4 memory, two held CD8 naive and one held CD8 memory.

Germline V gene data show CDR1 as MGHRA and CDR2 as YSYEKL. V gave up 0 bases and J gave up 3 bases, with 10 bases separating them. CDR3 length equals 15 residues. A deep-level run was used for the assay. This table comes from immunoSEQ multiplex PCR, and its TCRdb copy is limited to in-frame clones, with some not included. The table shows hundreds of thousands of clones, with more than 95% occurring only once. This TCR was recovered from a woman aged 25 to 45 in good health. This chain joins TRBV4-1 and TRBJ2-3; D may correspond to TRBD1 or TRBD2 (5 bases each). The material sequenced was naive CD4+ T cells sorted from blood. Subset defined: CD45RA+ positively selected. The CDR3 sequence is CASSQETGLTDTQYF. The CDR3 coding sequence is TGCGCCAGCAGCCAAGAAACGGGGCTAACAGATACGCAGTATTTT.